The 14 T cell receptor beta chains listed next were all sequenced from one sample in a study of regulatory T cells in long-lasting Graves disease. TCR beta libraries were built with iRepertoire HTBI primers and Arm-PCR of CDR3 regions. A single record per CDR3 protein comes from TCRdb applying MiXCR to the multiplex PCR reads. The sample lists over 450,000 distinct CDR3 sequences; 20% to 25% were seen once. Time point specified: persistent/refractory GD, antithyroid drugs over 5 years with positive TRAb. Following extraction of RNA from PBMCs, that RNA was used to make the TCR library. The sequences come from peripheral blood mononuclear cells (PBMCs), collected when the disease was refractory, from a patient treated with antithyroid drugs. The origin of the receptors is a female donor with Graves disease.

This clonotype has a count of ten or more. The rearrangement joins TRBV7-2 to TRBJ2-2; maybe TRBD1 (5 bases). V lost 6 bases and J 4 bases, leaving 12 bases between the germline ends. CDR3 size: 14 residues. CDR1 is SGHTA and CDR2 is FQGNSA in the germline V gene. The CDR3 protein is CASRISGPTGELFF. The CDR3 DNA reads TGTGCCAGCAGGATTTCAGGGCCCACCGGGGAGCTGTTTTTT.

The chain employs TRBV7-9 and TRBJ2-7, with 7 positions matching TRBD1. V gave up 2 bases and J gave up 5 bases; unmatched junction bases: 6. The CDR3 is made up of 14 amino acids. The germline gives CDR1 SEHNR, CDR2 FQNEAQ (reference sequence). CDR3 loop: CASSLSARGNEQYF. The CDR3 nucleotides are TGTGCCAGCAGCTTATCCGCCAGGGGGAACGAGCAGTACTTC.

DNA of the CDR3: TGTGCCAGCAATGATGGGATCTATGGCTACACCTTC. Translated, it gives CASNDGIYGYTF. The chain has TRBV6-1 and TRBJ1-2; D not certain. This CDR3 is 12 amino acids long. The V gene lost 7 bases and the J gene lost 4 bases, with 10 bases spanning the gap. The germline CDR1 and CDR2 sequences are MNHNS and SASEGT.

The V and J genes are TRBV7-9 and TRBJ2-6; TRBD2 aligns across 8 bases. V lost 4 bases and J lost 3; bases outside the gene matches: 5. The length of the CDR3 is 16 residues. From germline, CDR1 is SEHNR and CDR2 FQNEAQ (reference sequence). The CDR3 DNA is TGTGCCAGCAGCTCGGGGGGGCTTGGTGGGGCCAACGTCCTGACTTTC. Translation: CASSSGGLGGANVLTF.

To note about this clonotype: One end of the junction varies from germline; a read error may be responsible. The genes are TRBV25-1 and TRBJ2-7; 11 positions agree with TRBD2. CDR3 length: 15 amino acids. Germline V gives CDR1 MGHDK, CDR2 SYGVNS. The CDR3 protein is CASSDTSGGAYEQHF. As DNA, the CDR3 is TGTGCCAGCAGCGACACTAGCGGGGGAGCATACGAGCAGCACTTC.

At least ten counts were recorded for this clonotype. The V and J genes are TRBV18 and TRBJ2-5; D is unresolved. Germline CDR1 reads KGHSH; CDR2 reads LQKENI. Trimming pared 0 bases from V and 5 bases from J, leaving 4 bases between. The CDR3 totals 12 residues. For the CDR3, the DNA is TGTGCCAGCTCACCACCGTTCGAGACCCAGTACTTC. Translation: CASSPPFETQYF.

This chain uses TRBV28 with TRBJ2-6; D unresolved. This CDR3 region has 15 residues. Germline-derived CDR1 and CDR2 are MDHEN and SYDVKM. V lost 2 bases and J lost 2, with 7 bases in between. CDR3 in DNA: TGTGCCAGCAGTTTAGCAGTTACTGGGGCCAACGTCCTGACTTTC. It translates to CASSLAVTGANVLTF. Based on the CDR3 plus reference TRBV28 and TRBJ2-6, the full variable domain is DVKVTQSSRYLVKRTGEKVFLECVQDMDHENMFWYRQDPGLGLRLIYFSYDVKMKEKGDIPEGYSVSREKKERFSLILESASTNQTSMYLCASSLAVTGANVLTFGAGSRLTVL.

Many counts were recorded for this clonotype. This sequence joins TRBV12-3 or TRBV12-4 and TRBJ1-1; D not certain. The CDR3 loop spans 16 amino acids. V was shortened by 0 bases and J by 4 bases, with 15 bases between the two germline ends. The CDR3 DNA reads as TGTGCCAGCAGTTTAGCGCCCCGCCCCGGGGTCACTGAAGCTTTCTTT. Its translation is CASSLAPRPGVTEAFF.

This clonotype was observed a handful of times. J is TRBJ1-1 and V is TRBV19; 9 bases agree with TRBD1. J lost 6 bases, V lost 4 bases, and 3 bases had no gene match. The CDR3 is made up of 13 amino acids. The germline CDR1 and CDR2 sequences are LNHDA and SQIVND (reference sequence). CDR3 loop: CASSNRGPAEAFF. CDR3 sequence (DNA): TGTGCCAGTAGTAACAGGGGGCCCGCTGAAGCTTTCTTT.

This clonotype has a count of ten or more. The V gene is TRBV28, the J gene TRBJ2-7; 11 bases line up with TRBD2. The germline V gene has CDR1 MDHEN and CDR2 SYDVKM. The CDR3 has 15 amino acids. Trimming removed 6 bases from V and 1 base from J; junction bases left unmatched: 5. The CDR3, as DNA: TGTGCCAGCAGGGATACTAGCGGGAGTTCCTACGAGCAGTACTTC. It translates to CASRDTSGSSYEQYF.

In its sample, this clonotype was seen a few times. The chain uses TRBV3-1 and TRBJ1-2; D gene ambiguous. V lost 5 bases and J lost 0, with 13 bases in between. Germline V CDR1 and CDR2: LGHDT, YNNKEL (reference sequence). This CDR3 is 15 amino acids long. CDR3 coding DNA: TGTGCCAGCAGCTACGGGCCGACATCTAACTATGGCTACACCTTC. Its translation: CASSYGPTSNYGYTF.

In its sample, this clonotype was seen many times. CDR3 sequence: CSAKNLGSLATNEKLFF. The CDR3 coding sequence is TGCAGTGCTAAGAACCTGGGCAGCCTTGCAACTAATGAAAAACTGTTTTTT. The chain joins TRBV20-1 to TRBJ1-4; D gene ambiguous. CDR3 length equals 17 residues. The V and J ends lost 4 bases and 0 bases respectively, with 18 bases between them. Per germline, CDR1 DFQATT and CDR2 SNEGSKA (reference sequence).

The V and J genes are TRBV5-6 and TRBJ2-2; the D is unclear. Trimming pared 4 bases from V and 3 bases from J, leaving 7 bases between. CDR1 is SGHDT and CDR2 is YYEEEE in the germline V gene. The CDR3 totals 13 residues. The CDR3 DNA is TGTGCCAGCAGCACCCTCGACACCGGGGAGCTGTTTTTT. As protein: CASSTLDTGELFF.

This clonotype was recorded at least ten times. This chain connects TRBV11-2 to TRBJ2-5; unclear D gene. The germline V and J ends were trimmed by 5 bases and 1 base, with 14 bases remaining between them. The length of the CDR3 is 15 residues. Germline CDR1 is SGHAT and CDR2 is FQNNGV. CDR3 region: CASSPVDTLQETQYF. The CDR3 DNA is TGTGCCAGCAGCCCGGTTGACACCCTCCAAGAGACCCAGTACTTC.